This T cell receptor beta chain was profiled in a study of T cells in localized non-small cell lung cancer. V was shortened by 7 bases and J by 7 bases, with 17 bases between the two germline ends. This CDR3 is built from 15 residues. Germline V gives CDR1 LNHDA, CDR2 SQIVND (reference sequence). Sequencing used immunoSEQ multiplex PCR; TCRdb keeps in-frame clones, though not all of them. The table shows some 25,000 clones, with roughly 86% occurring only once. Overall study results and limits: Uninvolved adjacent lung showed higher T cell clonality than tumor. With higher T cell density in blood came longer overall survival.

In regard to this clone: The antigen is undetermined.

The V and J genes are TRBV19 and TRBJ1-6; the D gene is possibly TRBD1 (6 bases). This receptor was taken from a male donor aged 60 or over with stage II squamous cell lung carcinoma. This sample comprised peripheral blood, obtained before any cancer treatment. CDR3 in amino acids: CASNTPGHLNSPLHF. The CDR3 region has the DNA TGTGCCAGTAATACACCGGGACACCTAAATTCACCCCTCCACTTT.